This TCR beta chain was found in a study of cytomegalovirus exposure and HLA in healthy donors. As for the study in general: Both the roughly 120 validation repertoires and the roughly 620 first-cohort repertoires used the same platform, as reported by a later analysis. Study-wide findings and caveats: Researchers reported that a few CMV-associated chains were confirmed in vitro as CMV antigen-specific. Among TCR beta chains, those listed as cytomegalovirus-associated numbered roughly 150.

Assay: immunoSEQ multiplex PCR; the TCRdb copy retains only in-frame clones and omits some. Of 250,000 to 350,000 clones listed, 70% to 90% are singletons. Concerning this clone itself: Its antigen is unidentified.

The ends were cut back, 6 bases at V and 4 bases at J, with 13 bases in the middle. This CDR3 has 13 amino acids. Germline values: CDR1 MDHEN, CDR2 SYDVKM. The sequenced sample consisted of PBMCs. The chain uses TRBV28 and TRBJ2-7; D is perhaps TRBD1 (6 bases). This receptor was taken from a woman between 18 and 29 years old in good health and CMV-seronegative. The CDR3 nucleotides read TGTGCCAGCAGAAACCAGGGGCGATACGAGCAGTACTTC. This translates into CASRNQGRYEQYF. The whole variable domain, filled in from reference TRBV28 and TRBJ2-7, reads DVKVTQSSRYLVKRTGEKVFLECVQDMDHENMFWYRQDPGLGLRLIYFSYDVKMKEKGDIPEGYSVSREKKERFSLILESASTNQTSMYLCASRNQGRYEQYFGPGTRLTVT.